This note documents a single T cell receptor (beta chain) sequence. The antigen remains unidentified. The data are from a study of CD8+CD57+ T cells in acquired aplastic anemia. General study results and limits: Significant differences in CD8+ Simpson's diversity were not observed between patients and controls.

CDR3 and TCR beta VDJ profiling relied on a genomic DNA template. TCRdb used MiXCR to reprocess the reads, holding one entry per CDR3 protein. The sample includes 150,000 to 200,000 distinct CDR3 sequences, 40% to 55% seen only once; the top ten take around 2.9%. Germline loops: CDR1 SGHVS, CDR2 FQNEAQ. Trimming pared 6 bases from V and 6 bases from J, leaving 20 bases between. CDR3 length: 15 residues. Patients chosen for sequencing had CD8+CD57+ cells that had expanded, as shown by flow cytometry. Everyone among the patients had severe acquired aplastic anemia. When blood sampling took place, the patients had received no therapy.

Material: sorted CD4+, CD8+, or CD8+CD57+ T cells (not recorded which) from PBMCs. The clonotype comes from a human donor with aplastic anemia. The chain couples TRBV7-8 to TRBJ1-1; maybe TRBD1 (5 bases). The CDR3: CASSQPTGLIPEAFF. CDR3 nucleotides: TGTGCCAGCAGTCAACCTACGGGACTCATACCTGAAGCTTTCTTT.